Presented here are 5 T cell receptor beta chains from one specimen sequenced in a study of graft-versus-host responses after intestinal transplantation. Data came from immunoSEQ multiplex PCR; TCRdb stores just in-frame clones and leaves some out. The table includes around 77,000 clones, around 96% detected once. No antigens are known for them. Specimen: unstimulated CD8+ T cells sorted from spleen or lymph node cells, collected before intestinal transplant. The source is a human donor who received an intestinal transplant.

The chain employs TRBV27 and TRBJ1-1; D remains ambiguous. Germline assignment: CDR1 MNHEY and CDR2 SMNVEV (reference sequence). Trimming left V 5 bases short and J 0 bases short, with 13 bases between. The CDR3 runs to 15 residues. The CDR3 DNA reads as TGTGCCAGCAGTCTCCCCTCGGACTTGAACACTGAAGCTTTCTTT. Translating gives CASSLPSDLNTEAFF.

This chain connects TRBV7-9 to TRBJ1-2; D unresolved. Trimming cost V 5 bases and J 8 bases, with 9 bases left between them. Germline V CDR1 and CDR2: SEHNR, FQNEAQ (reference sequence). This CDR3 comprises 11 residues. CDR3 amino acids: CASSPGRGYTF. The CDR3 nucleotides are TGTGCCAGCAGCCCGGGCAGAGGCTACACCTTC.

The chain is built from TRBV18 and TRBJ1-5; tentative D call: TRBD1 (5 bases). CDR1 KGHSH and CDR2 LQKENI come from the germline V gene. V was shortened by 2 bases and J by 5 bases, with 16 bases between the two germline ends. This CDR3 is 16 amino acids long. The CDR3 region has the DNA TGTGCCAGCTCACCATCCCAGGGTAAGCCCCATCAGCCCCAGCATTTT. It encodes CASSPSQGKPHQPQHF.

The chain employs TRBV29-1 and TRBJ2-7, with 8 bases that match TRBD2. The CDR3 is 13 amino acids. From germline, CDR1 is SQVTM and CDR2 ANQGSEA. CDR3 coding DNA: TGCGGCGCCGGGGGGGACAAGTACTACGAGCAGTACTTC. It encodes CGAGGDKYYEQYF.

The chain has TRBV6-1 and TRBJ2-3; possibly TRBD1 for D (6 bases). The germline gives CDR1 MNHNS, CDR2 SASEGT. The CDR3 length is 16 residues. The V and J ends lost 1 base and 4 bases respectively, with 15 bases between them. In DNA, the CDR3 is TGTGCCAGCAGTGAAGAAGGGGGAGACGGCCCAGATACGCAGTATTTT. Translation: CASSEEGGDGPDTQYF.